A selection of T cell receptor beta chains follows, all from one sample in a study of blood T cell repertoires in COVID-19. The table came from immunoSEQ multiplex PCR; TCRdb's copy has only in-frame clones and leaves some out. The profile covers some 390,000 clones, with approximately 86% appearing a single time and around 3% taken by the ten largest. The sample was peripheral blood. These receptors all stem from a human donor in a cohort sampled during active COVID-19. The CDR3 runs from the conserved cysteine through the conserved F or W. Each record gives: CDR3 length, V gene, J gene, clone size, D gene, CDR3 protein, CDR3 DNA. The D gene is left open where the match is weak. Only some rows state a clone size, as once, few, many or a class for expanded clones.

length: 12; V: TRBV5-1; J: TRBJ2-7; size: NA; D: NA; CDR3: CASSRDSYEQYF; DNA: TGCGCCAGCAGCCGGGACTCCTACGAGCAGTACTTC
length: 15; V: TRBV27; J: TRBJ2-1; size: NA; D: TRBD2; CDR3: CASSLSLGLANEQFF; DNA: TGTGCCAGCAGTTTATCGTTGGGACTAGCTAATGAGCAGTTCTTC
length: 13; V: TRBV6-2/TRBV6-3; J: TRBJ2-4; size: NA; D: TRBD2; CDR3: CASSLQLAGIKYF; DNA: TGTGCCAGCAGCCTACAACTAGCGGGCATAAAGTACTTC
length: 14; V: TRBV13; J: TRBJ1-6; size: NA; D: TRBD1; CDR3: CASSAGQGNSPLHF; DNA: TGTGCCAGCAGCGCGGGACAGGGTAATTCACCCCTCCACTTT
length: 18; V: TRBV7-2; J: TRBJ2-2; size: NA; D: TRBD2; CDR3: CASSLAPGLAGNTGELFF; DNA: TGTGCCAGCAGCTTAGCCCCGGGACTAGCGGGGAACACCGGGGAGCTGTTTTTT
length: 15; V: TRBV7-8; J: TRBJ2-5; size: once; D: TRBD2; CDR3: CASSSTSGGAETQYF; DNA: TGTGCCAGCAGCTCAACTAGCGGGGGGGCGGAGACCCAGTACTTC
length: 16; V: TRBV19; J: TRBJ1-4; size: once; D: NA; CDR3: CASSPPTWGVGEKLFF; DNA: TGTGCCAGTAGCCCACCGACGTGGGGGGTCGGGGAAAAACTGTTTTTT
length: 15; V: TRBV27; J: TRBJ1-1; size: NA; D: TRBD1; CDR3: CASSFLRGPRAEAFF; DNA: TGTGCCAGCAGTTTTCTCAGGGGGCCGAGAGCTGAAGCTTTCTTT
length: 15; V: TRBV5-6; J: TRBJ1-2; size: NA; D: NA; CDR3: CASSLGAAGGGPRTF; DNA: TGTGCCAGCAGCTTGGGAGCGGCGGGCGGAGGACCACGCACCTTC
length: 15; V: TRBV6-5; J: TRBJ2-7; size: NA; D: TRBD2; CDR3: CASSLGTSGRGEQYF; DNA: TGTGCCAGCAGTCTCGGGACTAGCGGGAGAGGCGAGCAGTACTTC
length: 13; V: TRBV7-9; J: TRBJ1-1; size: few; D: TRBD1; CDR3: CASSLVATGEAFF; DNA: TGTGCCAGCAGCTTAGTGGCGACAGGGGAAGCTTTCTTT
length: 15; V: TRBV7-6; J: TRBJ2-1; size: many; D: TRBD1; CDR3: CASSLRDRAIDEQFF; DNA: TGTGCCAGCAGCCTCCGGGACAGGGCAATTGATGAGCAGTTCTTC
length: 17; V: TRBV6-1; J: TRBJ1-1; size: few; D: TRBD1; CDR3: CASSEPSGTGPSTEAFF; DNA: TGTGCCAGCAGTGAACCCTCCGGGACAGGGCCGAGCACTGAAGCTTTCTTT
length: 16; V: TRBV11-2; J: TRBJ2-5; size: NA; D: TRBD2; CDR3: CASSLAGLGFTETQYF; DNA: TGTGCCAGCAGCTTAGCAGGACTAGGTTTTACGGAGACCCAGTACTTC
length: 16; V: TRBV10-1; J: TRBJ2-7; size: NA; D: NA; CDR3: CASSEPHRVETYEQYF; DNA: TGCGCCAGCAGTGAACCCCACAGGGTTGAGACCTACGAGCAGTACTTC
length: 15; V: TRBV11-2; J: TRBJ1-2; size: NA; D: NA; CDR3: CASSPRRGFGYGYTF; DNA: TGTGCCAGCAGCCCCCGGCGGGGGTTTGGCTATGGCTACACCTTC
length: 13; V: TRBV29-1; J: TRBJ1-2; size: NA; D: TRBD1; CDR3: CSVWTGGLYGYTF; DNA: TGCAGCGTATGGACAGGGGGGCTCTATGGCTACACCTTC
length: 13; V: TRBV2; J: TRBJ2-1; size: once; D: TRBD2; CDR3: CASSLLAGYEQFF; DNA: TGTGCCAGCAGTTTACTAGCGGGATATGAGCAGTTCTTC
length: 13; V: TRBV11-3; J: TRBJ2-1; size: few; D: TRBD2; CDR3: CASSLVLAGEQFF; DNA: TGTGCCAGCAGCTTAGTATTAGCGGGTGAGCAGTTCTTC
length: 16; V: TRBV30; J: TRBJ1-6; size: NA; D: NA; CDR3: CAWSPRQGRYWEPLHF; DNA: TGTGCCTGGAGTCCGCGCCAGGGAAGATATTGGGAACCCCTCCACTTT
length: 16; V: TRBV30; J: TRBJ1-2; size: NA; D: NA; CDR3: CAWSVQAGSLAGGYTF; DNA: TGTGCCTGGAGTGTACAGGCAGGCTCGTTGGCGGGGGGCTACACCTTC
length: 15; V: TRBV28; J: TRBJ2-7; size: NA; D: NA; CDR3: CASIRRGGLSYEQYF; DNA: TGTGCCAGCATCAGACGAGGGGGATTGTCCTACGAGCAGTACTTC
length: 19; V: TRBV5-1; J: TRBJ2-7; size: NA; D: TRBD2; CDR3: CASSLEQGLAGGSSYEQYF; DNA: TGCGCCAGCAGCTTGGAGCAGGGACTAGCGGGAGGATCCTCCTACGAGCAGTACTTC
length: 15; V: TRBV3-1/TRBV3-2; J: TRBJ2-5; size: NA; D: NA; CDR3: CASSPGSAGAWTQYF; DNA: TGTGCCAGCAGCCCCGGGAGCGCGGGGGCATGGACCCAGTACTTC
length: 16; V: TRBV30; J: TRBJ2-1; size: NA; D: TRBD2; CDR3: CAWTPSSGGPWNEQFF; DNA: TGTGCCTGGACCCCCTCGTCGGGGGGGCCCTGGAATGAGCAGTTCTTC
length: 19; V: TRBV7-9; J: TRBJ2-3; size: NA; D: TRBD2; CDR3: CASSLVLGTSGRIGDTQYF; DNA: TGTGCCAGCAGCTTAGTTCTCGGGACTAGCGGGAGGATAGGAGATACGCAGTATTTT
length: 13; V: TRBV2; J: TRBJ2-1; size: NA; D: NA; CDR3: CASSDSLPEGKFF; DNA: TGTGCCAGCAGTGATTCCCTGCCGGAGGGGAAGTTCTTC
length: 16; V: TRBV25-1; J: TRBJ2-4; size: NA; D: NA; CDR3: CASSEGANIAKNIQYF; DNA: TGTGCCAGCAGTGAAGGGGCCAATATAGCCAAAAACATTCAGTACTTC
length: 13; V: TRBV5-1; J: TRBJ1-2; size: NA; D: NA; CDR3: CASSLVSDYGYTF; DNA: TGCGCCAGCAGCTTGGTTTCGGACTATGGCTACACCTTC
length: 13; V: TRBV27; J: TRBJ2-7; size: NA; D: TRBD1; CDR3: CASSRDRDYEQYF; DNA: TGTGCCAGCAGCCGGGACAGAGACTACGAGCAGTACTTC
length: 20; V: TRBV11-3; J: TRBJ2-1; size: NA; D: TRBD1; CDR3: CASSSLPQRSGTGAKLEQFF; DNA: TGTGCCAGCAGCTCCCTACCCCAACGTTCCGGGACAGGGGCGAAACTCGAGCAGTTCTTC
length: 20; V: TRBV4-1; J: TRBJ2-2; size: NA; D: TRBD2; CDR3: CASSLLGVRTSGGHTGELFF; DNA: TGCGCCAGCAGCCTATTAGGGGTCCGGACTAGCGGGGGGCACACCGGGGAGCTGTTTTTT
length: 15; V: TRBV7-9; J: TRBJ2-1; size: NA; D: TRBD2; CDR3: CASSPTSGLLNEQFF; DNA: TGTGCCAGCAGCCCGACTAGCGGGCTTTTAAATGAGCAGTTCTTC
length: 17; V: TRBV11-3; J: TRBJ2-7; size: NA; D: TRBD1; CDR3: CASSLDRTGNLSYEQYF; DNA: TGTGCCAGCAGCTTAGATAGGACAGGAAACCTCTCCTACGAGCAGTACTTC
length: 8; V: TRBV20-1; J: TRBJ2-7; size: NA; D: NA; CDR3: CSAGHGDF; DNA: TGCAGTGCTGGACACGGAGACTTC
length: 14; V: TRBV6-5; J: TRBJ1-6; size: NA; D: NA; CDR3: CASRKTVLNSPLHF; DNA: TGTGCCAGCAGGAAGACAGTGCTTAATTCACCCCTCCACTTT
length: 13; V: TRBV7-8; J: TRBJ1-5; size: few; D: NA; CDR3: CASSLARDQPQHF; DNA: TGTGCCAGCAGCTTAGCGCGGGATCAGCCCCAGCATTTT
length: 15; V: TRBV18; J: TRBJ2-1; size: NA; D: NA; CDR3: CASSPSLARGNEQFF; DNA: TGTGCCAGCTCACCATCCCTCGCTCGGGGCAATGAGCAGTTCTTC
length: 11; V: TRBV6-6; J: TRBJ1-2; size: NA; D: NA; CDR3: CASRVRDGYTF; DNA: TGTGCCAGCAGGGTCCGCGATGGCTACACCTTC
length: 15; V: TRBV27; J: TRBJ1-5; size: NA; D: TRBD1; CDR3: CASRKDRASNQPQHF; DNA: TGTGCCAGCAGGAAGGACAGGGCAAGCAATCAGCCCCAGCATTTT
length: 15; V: TRBV11-3; J: TRBJ2-1; size: NA; D: TRBD1; CDR3: CASSFQPGQNNEQFF; DNA: TGTGCCAGCAGCTTCCAACCGGGACAGAACAATGAGCAGTTCTTC
length: 12; V: TRBV7-8; J: TRBJ1-2; size: NA; D: NA; CDR3: CAISGDNYGYTF; DNA: TGTGCCATAAGTGGAGATAACTATGGCTACACCTTC
length: 14; V: TRBV28; J: TRBJ1-4; size: NA; D: NA; CDR3: CASSTYATNEKLFF; DNA: TGTGCCAGCAGTACATATGCAACTAATGAAAAACTGTTTTTT
length: 19; V: TRBV7-3; J: TRBJ2-5; size: NA; D: TRBD2; CDR3: CASSLVAGGPGWPQETQYF; DNA: TGTGCCAGCAGCTTAGTGGCGGGAGGGCCAGGGTGGCCCCAAGAGACCCAGTACTTC
length: 15; V: TRBV4-2; J: TRBJ1-6; size: few; D: NA; CDR3: CASSQELSGNSPLHF; DNA: TGTGCCAGCAGCCAAGAGTTGTCGGGGAATTCACCCCTCCACTTT
length: 17; V: TRBV14; J: TRBJ1-1; size: NA; D: NA; CDR3: CASSQVQQTIGNTEAFF; DNA: TGTGCCAGCAGCCAAGTCCAGCAGACAATCGGGAACACTGAAGCTTTCTTT
length: 16; V: TRBV6-1; J: TRBJ2-1; size: NA; D: NA; CDR3: CASSEPPSLAYNEQFF; DNA: TGTGCCAGCAGTGAGCCTCCTAGCCTAGCCTACAATGAGCAGTTCTTC
length: 20; V: TRBV27; J: TRBJ2-3; size: NA; D: TRBD2; CDR3: CASSLSYLGLAGGLGDTQYF; DNA: TGTGCCAGCAGTTTATCATACCTCGGACTAGCGGGAGGTTTAGGGGATACGCAGTATTTT